One sample yielded the 10 T cell receptor beta chains listed below, sequenced in a study of blood T cell repertoires in COVID-19. Using immunoSEQ multiplex PCR, the repertoire was profiled, and TCRdb retains in-frame clones only, with some absent. The repertoire includes over 50,000 clones, about nine tenths of them detected once, and around 7% sits in the top ten. The sample comprised peripheral blood. These receptor sequences come from an older woman with active or convalescent COVID-19.

This rearrangement joins TRBV7-2 to TRBJ1-6; weak D call: TRBD1 (5 bases). There are 14 residues in the CDR3. V lost 3 bases and J lost 7, with 10 bases in between. In germline, CDR1 is SGHTA, CDR2 FQGNSA. CDR3 amino acids: CASSLTVNNSPLHF. CDR3 DNA sequence: TGTGCCAGCAGCTTGACAGTTAACAATTCACCCCTCCACTTT.

This CDR3 reads CASSQALGLDDADTQYF. DNA for the CDR3: TGTGCCAGCAGCCAAGCTCTTGGACTAGACGATGCAGATACGCAGTATTTT. The chain combines TRBV3-1 (or the pseudogene TRBV3-2) with TRBJ2-3; 7 bases align to TRBD2. The V gene end was trimmed by 1 base and the J gene end by 4 bases; junction bases not matched to a gene: 11. Germline V gene data show CDR1 as LGHDT and CDR2 as YNNKEL (reference sequence). The CDR3 is 17 residues long.

The V gene is TRBV6-1, the J gene TRBJ1-5; D unresolved. The CDR3 consists of 13 residues. The germline V and J ends were trimmed by 7 bases and 0 bases, with 7 bases remaining between them. Per the germline V gene, CDR1 is MNHNS and CDR2 is SASEGT. The CDR3 sequence is CASKESSNQPQHF. DNA of the CDR3: TGTGCCAGCAAGGAGTCTAGCAATCAGCCCCAGCATTTT.

The V call is TRBV10-2, the J call TRBJ1-2, with 8 nucleotides matching TRBD1. The CDR3 sequence is 13 residues long. Germline trimming cut 2 bases from V and 8 bases from J; bases unmatched to any gene: 4. Germline V gene data show CDR1 as WSHSY and CDR2 as SAAADI. The DNA of the CDR3 is TGCGCCAGCAGTGAGCAGGGGGCGCGGGGCTACACCTTC. This translates into CASSEQGARGYTF.

The chain couples TRBV6-5 to TRBJ1-1, with TRBD1 as a possible D gene (6 bases). The ends were cut back, 6 bases at V and 3 bases at J, with 14 bases in the middle. Germline lookup yields CDR1 MNHEY and CDR2 SVGAGI. The CDR3 has 14 amino acids. CDR3 nucleotides: TGTGCCAGCAGAATCCGGGACACCTACACTGAAGCTTTCTTT. Encoded protein: CASRIRDTYTEAFF.

Worth noting for this clone: Its ends do not fully match the called genes, so a read error is possible. The genes are TRBV7-2 and TRBJ1-6; possibly TRBD1 for D (6 bases). Germline CDR1 and CDR2: SGHTA and FQGNSA. The CDR3 spans 14 residues. Here the CDR3 reads CASSLDSYYSPLHF. CDR3 DNA sequence: TGTGCCAGCAGCTTGGACAGCTATTATTCACCCCTCCACTTT.

The chain uses TRBV24-1 and TRBJ1-2, with TRBD1 identical over 7 bases. The CDR3 is made up of 14 amino acids. CDR1 KGHDR and CDR2 SFDVKD come from the germline V gene. Germline trimming cut 4 bases from V and 6 bases from J; bases unmatched to any gene: 7. CDR3 region: CATSDWGTEDGYTF. The CDR3 nucleotides read TGTGCCACCAGTGACTGGGGGACAGAAGATGGCTACACCTTC.

This chain connects TRBV12-3 or TRBV12-4 to TRBJ1-5; possibly TRBD1 for D (5 bases). V was clipped by 3 bases and J by 9 bases, with 9 bases between them. This CDR3 comprises 12 residues. CDR3 in DNA: TGTGCCAGCAGTTTCGGGGGATCGCCCCAGCATTTT. Its protein is CASSFGGSPQHF.

A single count supports this clone. This chain connects TRBV5-1 to TRBJ2-3; D is undetermined. Trimming removed 2 bases from V and 4 bases from J, with 8 bases in between. Germline V gene sequence: CDR1 SGHRS, CDR2 YFSETQ. The CDR3 sequence is 13 residues long. The CDR3 spells CASSLNQADTQYF. CDR3 sequence (DNA): TGCGCCAGCAGCTTAAACCAGGCAGATACGCAGTATTTT.

J is TRBJ2-3 and V is TRBV10-2, with TRBD2 as a possible D gene (6 bases). CDR1 WSHSY and CDR2 SAAADI come from the germline V gene. The CDR3 has 12 amino acids. V was shortened by 4 bases and J by 4 bases, with 6 bases between the two germline ends. CDR3 coding DNA: TGCGCCAGCAGTGGGGGGGCAGATACGCAGTATTTT. Translating it yields CASSGGADTQYF.